One sample yielded the 9 T cell receptor beta chains listed below, sequenced in a study of cytomegalovirus exposure and HLA in healthy donors (TCRdb year 2017). Libraries came from the immunoSEQ multiplex PCR assay. For the multiplex PCR, a mixture combining 60 forward primers for TCR Vbeta segments and 13 reverse primers for TCR Jbeta segments was used. Entries here come from immuneACCESS through TCRdb and include only in-frame sequences with V and J called. Some clones fail to appear in such tables; in the studies checked, an unresolved V gene covers under half of the shortfall, and the cause of the remainder is unknown. In this sample the table shows approximately 140,000 clones, roughly 76% of which occur a single time. The ten most abundant clones make up over 1% of the sample. Material: PBMCs. The receptors shown here come from a woman aged 40 to 55 in good health and CMV-seronegative.

CDR3 bases: TGTGCCATCAGTGAGTCGTCGGGGGAGAACTCACCCCTCCACTTT. Encoded protein: CAISESSGENSPLHF. V and J are TRBV10-3 and TRBJ1-6; a weak D match, TRBD1 (5 bases). Deletions cut 0 bases from V and 10 bases from J, with 13 bases between. CDR1 is ENHRY and CDR2 is SYGVKD in the germline V gene. The CDR3 length is 15 residues.

The CDR3 is CASSRSGSGYGYTF. CDR3 DNA: TGTGCCAGCAGCCGCTCCGGGAGTGGATATGGCTACACCTTC. The V call is TRBV5-4, the J call TRBJ1-2, with D unclear. The CDR3 is 14 amino acids. Germline CDR1 reads SGHNT; CDR2 reads YYREEE (reference sequence). V was clipped by 4 bases and J by 5 bases, with 15 bases between them. Variable domain in full (rest from reference TRBV5-4 and TRBJ1-2): ETGVTQSPTHLIKTRGQQVTLRCSSQSGHNTVSWYQQALGQGPQFIFQYYREEENGRGNFPPRFSGLQFPNYSSELNVNALELDDSALYLCASSRSGSGYGYTFGSGTRLTVV.

The chain couples TRBV15 to TRBJ1-1; no clear D gene. This CDR3 contains 13 residues. Germline V gene lookup returns CDR1 LNHNV and CDR2 YYDKDF (reference sequence). V gave up 1 base and J gave up 3 bases, with 6 bases separating them. CDR3 sequence: CATSRGHDTEAFF. The CDR3 DNA follows: TGTGCCACCAGCAGAGGGCACGACACTGAAGCTTTCTTT. The variable domain in full, completed from reference TRBV15 and TRBJ1-1, reads DAMVIQNPRYQVTQFGKPVTLSCSQTLNHNVMYWYQQKSSQAPKLLFHYYDKDFNNEADTPDNFQSRRPNTSFCFLDIRSPGLGDTAMYLCATSRGHDTEAFFGQGTRLTVV.

This rearrangement joins TRBV18 to TRBJ1-1, with no clear D. Trimming stripped 2 bases from V and 1 base from J, with 8 bases between. Germline CDR1 and CDR2: KGHSH and LQKENI. This CDR3 contains 14 residues. CDR3 protein: CASSPKQSNTEAFF. DNA of the CDR3: TGTGCCAGCTCACCAAAACAGTCGAACACTGAAGCTTTCTTT. Full variable domain (outside the CDR3, taken from reference TRBV18 and TRBJ1-1): NAGVMQNPRHLVRRRGQEARLRCSPMKGHSHVYWYRQLPEEGLKFMVYLQKENIIDESGMPKERFSAEFPKEGPSILRIQQVVRGDSAAYFCASSPKQSNTEAFFGQGTRLTVV.

V and J are TRBV15 and TRBJ1-2, with TRBD1 as a possible D gene (5 bases). Germline V CDR1 and CDR2: LNHNV, YYDKDF (reference sequence). This CDR3 contains 15 residues. V lost 0 bases and J lost 3, with 11 bases in between. CDR3 region: CATSRDYGGYYGYTF. Here the CDR3 DNA reads TGTGCCACCAGCAGAGATTACGGGGGTTACTATGGCTACACCTTC.

In this sample, this clone turned up a few times. The CDR3 coding sequence is TGTGCCAGCAGCCCCGGGGGCAATCAGCCCCAGCATTTT. The encoded protein is CASSPGGNQPQHF. This rearrangement joins TRBV7-2 to TRBJ1-5; no clear D gene. CDR3 length: 13 residues. The germline gives CDR1 SGHTA, CDR2 FQGNSA. Trimming left V 5 bases short and J 2 bases short, with 7 bases between.

In its sample, this clone ranks as medium-sized. The chain links TRBV27 to TRBJ2-7; 11 bases agree with TRBD2. V was clipped by 5 bases and J by 6 bases; unmatched bases: 3. Per the germline V gene, CDR1 is MNHEY and CDR2 is SMNVEV (reference sequence). This CDR3 contains 13 residues. The chain's CDR3 is CASSAGTSGEQYF. The CDR3 DNA reads as TGTGCCAGCAGTGCCGGGACTAGCGGCGAGCAGTACTTC.

V is TRBV6-6 and J is TRBJ2-2; TRBD1 aligns across 10 bases. The CDR3 extends over 15 amino acids. Germline V gene data show CDR1 as MNHNY and CDR2 as SVGAGI (reference sequence). Losses at the gene ends were 6 bases for V and 7 bases for J; bases not matched to a gene: 8. This CDR3 reads CASRQGTGALGELFF. The CDR3 DNA is TGTGCCAGCAGACAAGGGACAGGGGCTCTCGGGGAGCTGTTTTTT.

The chain employs TRBV4-1 and TRBJ2-2, with D unclear. CDR1 is MGHRA and CDR2 is YSYEKL in the germline V gene. The CDR3 has 13 residues. V shed 1 base and J shed 8 bases, with 8 bases lying between them. The CDR3 nucleotides read TGCGCCAGCAGCCAAGTTGACTGGGGGGAGCTGTTTTTT. Its translation: CASSQVDWGELFF.